One sample yielded the 18 T cell receptor beta chains listed below, sequenced in a study of metastatic and nonmetastatic thyroid tumors (TCRdb year 2020). None of the patients had been given any treatment before thyroid surgery. The method was PCR. This sample was sequenced with an Illumina HiSeq 4000. Through fastp at Q25 and MiXCR, TCRdb rebuilt clones from the public reads, retaining in-frame beta chains. The sample yields around 15,000 clones; approximately 32% were counted once. Roughly 4.2% of the sample is held by the ten biggest clonotypes. The sequencing sample was made of blood. All receptors come from a female donor with papillary thyroid cancer or a benign thyroid nodule (not recorded which). Some clones in this sample may be carry-over from other donors' samples.

This clone was detected many times. This rearrangement joins TRBV2 to TRBJ1-5; D unclear. Germline V gene sequence: CDR1 SNHLY, CDR2 FYNNEI. This CDR3 is built from 14 residues. Trimming shortened V by 5 bases and J by 5 bases, and 13 bases separated the two germline ends. CDR3 nucleotides: TGTGCCAGCAGTAGAATCACTGCAGATCAGCCCCAGCATTTT. Its protein is CASSRITADQPQHF.

The rearrangement uses TRBV2 and TRBJ2-3; 7 nucleotides align to TRBD2. The CDR3 is made up of 15 amino acids. V lost 5 bases, J lost 9 bases, and 14 bases stayed unmatched. CDR1 is SNHLY, CDR2 FYNNEI, per germline. DNA of the CDR3: TGTGCCAGCAGTTGTGCGGTGGGGAGGGGTGGAACGCAGTATTTT. Protein: CASSCAVGRGGTQYF.

This clone was counted at least ten times. The chain couples TRBV29-1 to TRBJ2-3; D perhaps matches TRBD2 (7 bases). CDR3 length: 15 amino acids. V lost 1 base to trimming and J lost 2 bases, with 13 bases between them. Per the germline V gene, CDR1 is SQVTM and CDR2 is ANQGSEA. The chain's CDR3 is CSVEVGGGPTDTQYF. The CDR3 DNA sequence: TGCAGCGTTGAAGTAGGGGGGGGTCCCACAGATACGCAGTATTTT.

This clone was counted at least ten times. The chain recombines TRBV18 with TRBJ2-6, with D uncertain. Germline CDR1 KGHSH, CDR2 LQKENI. The CDR3 is made up of 15 amino acids. The V end was cut by 3 bases, the J end by 2 bases, with 8 bases between. CDR3 DNA sequence: TGTGCCAGCTCACCTTGGGTTACTGGGGCCAACGTCCTGACTTTC. Translated, it gives CASSPWVTGANVLTF.

This clone has a count of ten or more. The chain couples TRBV4-2 to TRBJ2-3; perhaps TRBD2 as D (6 bases). V lost 0 bases to trimming and J lost 4 bases, with 20 bases between them. Germline assignment: CDR1 LGHNA and CDR2 YNFKEQ. The CDR3 spans 18 residues. For the CDR3, the DNA is TGTGCCAGCAGCCAAGATGGGGGTAGCGGTTACCCGGCAGATACGCAGTATTTT. This sequence encodes CASSQDGGSGYPADTQYF.

There are a few counts of this clone. The chain uses TRBV6-5 and TRBJ2-7; the match to TRBD1 covers 9 bases. CDR3 length: 16 residues. The germline gives CDR1 MNHEY, CDR2 SVGAGI. V shed 4 bases, J shed 6 bases, and the junction held 13 bases outside the gene matches. The CDR3 region is CASSLAAGTGLAEQYF. The CDR3 nucleotides read TGTGCCAGCAGTTTGGCCGCCGGGACAGGGTTGGCCGAGCAGTACTTC.

The rearrangement links TRBV6-5 to TRBJ1-6; D unresolved. The length of the CDR3 is 12 residues. The V end lost 5 bases, the J end lost 9 bases, and 8 bases lay between the germline ends. Germline values: CDR1 MNHEY, CDR2 SVGAGI. The CDR3 loop reads CASSDSGSPLHF. The CDR3 DNA is TGTGCCAGCAGTGATTCGGGTTCACCCCTCCACTTT.

The rearrangement links TRBV5-4 to TRBJ2-7, with 8 bases identical to TRBD1. Germline V gene lookup returns CDR1 SGHNT and CDR2 YYREEE (reference sequence). The CDR3 contains 18 residues. J gave up 5 bases and V 2 bases, and 18 bases lay outside the gene matches. The chain's CDR3 is CASSFRPRGGTGGDEQYF. The CDR3 DNA sequence: TGTGCCAGCAGCTTTCGGCCCCGTGGCGGGACAGGCGGCGACGAGCAGTACTTC.

The sample holds a few counts of this clone. The rearrangement uses TRBV19 and TRBJ1-6; TRBD1 agrees at 8 bases. V trimming: 8 bases; J trimming: 8 bases; junction bases outside the gene matches: 11. Germline-derived CDR1 and CDR2 are LNHDA and SQIVND (reference sequence). The CDR3 length is 15 residues. CDR3 in DNA: TGTGCCAGTCGGAGACAGGACAGGGCGCATTCACCCCTCCACTTT. This translates into CASRRQDRAHSPLHF.

In its sample, this clone ranks as medium-sized. The chain is built from TRBV27 and TRBJ2-7; 7 positions agree with TRBD2. Trimming took 5 bases from V and 6 from J; bases not matched to a gene: 13. CDR3 length: 15 residues. The V gene's germline CDR1 is MNHEY and CDR2 SMNVEV (reference sequence). CDR3 sequence: CASSPLSRGGGEQYF. In DNA form, the CDR3 reads TGTGCCAGCAGTCCCCTCTCCAGAGGCGGGGGCGAGCAGTACTTC.

The chain has TRBV11-1 and TRBJ1-1; D is possibly TRBD1 (6 bases). Per germline, CDR1 SGHAT and CDR2 FQDESV (reference sequence). V was clipped by 1 base and J by 2 bases, with 17 bases between them. The CDR3 is 17 amino acids. CDR3 nucleotide sequence: TGTGCCAGCAGCTTAGGTCTTTCGGGGGCTGCTAACACTGAAGCTTTCTTT. Protein: CASSLGLSGAANTEAFF.

Within the sample, this clone is medium-sized. The chain combines TRBV20-1 with TRBJ2-7, with 8 positions matching TRBD1. The length of the CDR3 is 15 residues. With 0 bases clipped from V and 2 bases from J, the junction kept 6 bases outside the gene matches. Germline-derived CDR1 and CDR2 are DFQATT and SNEGSKA (reference sequence). CDR3 residues: CSARDQGRGPYEQYF. The CDR3, as DNA: TGCAGTGCTAGAGATCAGGGCAGGGGGCCCTACGAGCAGTACTTC.

The chain combines TRBV6-1 with TRBJ2-2, with TRBD1 identical over 9 bases. The ends lost 8 bases at V and 7 bases at J; junction bases unmatched: 8. CDR3 length equals 14 residues. Germline lookup yields CDR1 MNHNS and CDR2 SASEGT. The CDR3 reads CASDDRGAGGELFF. As DNA, the CDR3 is TGTGCCAGCGACGACAGGGGGGCTGGCGGGGAGCTGTTTTTT.

By its share, this clone is medium-sized. This chain links TRBV6-1 with TRBJ2-1; D unresolved. Germline CDR1 MNHNS, CDR2 SASEGT. CDR3 size: 16 residues. The V end lost 1 base, the J end lost 3 bases, and 13 bases lay between the germline ends. The CDR3 DNA follows: TGTGCCAGCAGTGAAGGCTGGGCCACCCTCTACAATGAGCAGTTCTTC. The encoded protein is CASSEGWATLYNEQFF.

This clone has a handful of counts. V gene TRBV11-3 combines with J gene TRBJ2-7, with D unclear. Germline V gene lookup returns CDR1 SGHNT and CDR2 YENEEA. V lost 5 bases and J lost 0, with 14 bases in between. The length of the CDR3 is 15 residues. CDR3 nucleotide sequence: TGTGCCAGCAGCCCCTTCCTCGGCAGCTCCTACGAGCAGTACTTC. Its translation is CASSPFLGSSYEQYF.

This clone was seen repeatedly, ten times or more. A much larger clone sits a single nucleotide away, making a read error possible. The DNA for the CDR3 is TGTGCCAGCCCCCGAGAGACCAATCAGCCCCAGCATTTT. Protein: CASPRETNQPQHF. The chain has TRBV27 and TRBJ1-5; D is uncertain. The CDR3 runs 13 residues. V was trimmed by 8 bases and J by 3 bases, leaving 11 bases between them. Germline V gene sequence: CDR1 MNHEY, CDR2 SMNVEV (reference sequence).

This clone is termed medium-sized. CDR3 sequence: CASSSSGTSGSVTDTQYF. CDR3 nucleotide sequence: TGTGCCAGCAGTTCTTCCGGGACTAGCGGGAGTGTGACAGATACGCAGTATTTT. The J gene is TRBJ2-3, the V gene TRBV6-2 or TRBV6-3; 14 nucleotides match TRBD2. V lost 4 bases and J lost 3; bases outside the gene matches: 9. This CDR3 spans 18 amino acids. Germline-derived CDR1 and CDR2 are MNHEY and SVGEGT.

This chain joins TRBV5-1 and TRBJ2-6; 7 bases match TRBD1. The V gene end was trimmed by 6 bases and the J gene end by 2 bases; junction bases not matched to a gene: 11. This CDR3 has 17 amino acids. Per the germline V gene, CDR1 is SGHRS and CDR2 is YFSETQ. The CDR3 bases are TGCGCCAGCAACTCAGCAGGGGGAATTGCTGGGGCCAACGTCCTGACTTTC. Translation gives CASNSAGGIAGANVLTF.